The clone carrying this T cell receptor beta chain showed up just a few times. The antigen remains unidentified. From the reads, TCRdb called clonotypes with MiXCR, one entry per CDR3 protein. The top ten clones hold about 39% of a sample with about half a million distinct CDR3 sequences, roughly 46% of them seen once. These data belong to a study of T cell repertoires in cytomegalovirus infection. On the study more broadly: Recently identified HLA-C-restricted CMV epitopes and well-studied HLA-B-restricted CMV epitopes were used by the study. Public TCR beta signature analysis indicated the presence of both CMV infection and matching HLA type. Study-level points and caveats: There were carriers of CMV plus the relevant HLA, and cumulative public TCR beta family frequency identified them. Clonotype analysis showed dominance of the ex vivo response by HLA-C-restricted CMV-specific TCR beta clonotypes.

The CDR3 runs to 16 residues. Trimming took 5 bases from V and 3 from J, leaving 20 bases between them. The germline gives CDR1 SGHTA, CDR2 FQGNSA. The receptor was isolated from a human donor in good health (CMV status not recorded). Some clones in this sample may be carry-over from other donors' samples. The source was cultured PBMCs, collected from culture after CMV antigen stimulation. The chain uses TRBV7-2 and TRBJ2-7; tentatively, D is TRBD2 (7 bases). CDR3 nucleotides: TGTGCCAGCAGCCTCCCGAAGGGGGGGGGCTACTACGAGCAGTACTTC. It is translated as CASSLPKGGGYYEQYF.